The source of this TCR beta chain is a study of shared clonotypes between healthy human individuals. In the study overall: Three CD4 naive, three CD4 memory, two CD8 naive and one CD8 memory plate were used per donor.

The V gene lost 2 bases and the J gene lost 0 bases, with 13 bases spanning the gap. The CDR3 spans 16 residues. Germline CDR1 SGHDN, CDR2 FVKESK. Study outcomes and limitations: Shared clonotypes: approximately 5% naive CD4, roughly 4% naive CD8, less than 2.5% memory CD4, around 0.4% memory CD8.

The data were produced by immunoSEQ multiplex PCR, yet TCRdb's version contains in-frame clones alone and is incomplete. The sample contains millions of clones, 93% of which appear only once. Remarks on this clone: Its cognate antigen is unknown.

The naive CD8 subset, CD45RO-negative cells positively selected for CCR7, excluded terminally differentiated effector memory CD45RA+ cells. This rearrangement joins TRBV14 to TRBJ1-1, with D possibly matching TRBD1 (6 bases). The sequence came from a man younger than 35 in good health. Some clones in this sample may be carry-over from other donors' samples. Sequenced: naive CD8+ T cells from PBMCs. CDR3 protein: CASSQPGEGLNTEAFF. For the CDR3, the DNA is TGTGCCAGCAGCCAACCAGGGGAGGGGTTGAACACTGAAGCTTTCTTT.